Reported below is one T cell receptor (beta chain). Its matching antigen is unknown. Sequencing was performed with immunoSEQ multiplex PCR; in TCRdb, only in-frame clones are kept and a portion is missing. Among roughly 130,000 clones, 87% were seen once, and the ten largest hold 1.3% to 1.5%. This record comes from a study of T cell responses to AZD1222 COVID-19 vaccine. Per germline, CDR1 MNHEY and CDR2 SVGAGI. This CDR3 has 15 amino acids. V dropped 0 bases and J dropped 4 bases, with 10 bases sitting between them. Broader study findings: Nearly half of spike-specific TCRs reportedly target variant regions that are unmutated in the B.1.351 and B.1.1.7 variants. The breadth and depth of Spike-specific TCRs increased once two AZD1222 doses had been given.

Sequences were derived from peripheral blood, sampled on day 0 of AZD1222 vaccination. The chain has TRBV6-5 and TRBJ1-3; D possibly corresponds to TRBD1 (5 bases). This TCR was sampled from an adult in good health. The CDR3 protein is CASSYSRRVGNTIYF. In nucleotides, the CDR3 is TGTGCCAGCAGTTACTCCCGCAGGGTCGGAAACACCATATATTTT.